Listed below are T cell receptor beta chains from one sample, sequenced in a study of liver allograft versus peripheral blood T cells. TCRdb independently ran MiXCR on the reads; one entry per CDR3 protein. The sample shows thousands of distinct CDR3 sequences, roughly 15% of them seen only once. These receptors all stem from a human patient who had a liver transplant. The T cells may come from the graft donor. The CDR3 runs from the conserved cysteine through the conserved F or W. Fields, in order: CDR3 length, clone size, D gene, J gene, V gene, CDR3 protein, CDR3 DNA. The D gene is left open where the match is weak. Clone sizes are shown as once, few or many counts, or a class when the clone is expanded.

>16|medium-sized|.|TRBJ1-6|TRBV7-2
CASSLGGAASYSPLHF
TGTGCCAGCAGCTTAGGAGGGGCTGCGAGTTATTCACCCCTCCACTTT
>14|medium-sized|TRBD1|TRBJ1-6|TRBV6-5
CASSRTGDNSPLHF
TGTGCCAGCAGTCGGACAGGGGATAATTCACCCCTCCACTTT
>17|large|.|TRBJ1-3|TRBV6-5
CASSYSSPGHLGNTIYF
TGTGCCAGCAGTTACTCGAGTCCAGGCCATTTAGGAAACACCATATATTTT
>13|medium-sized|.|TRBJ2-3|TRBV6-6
CASSYVSTDTQYF
TGTGCCAGCAGTTATGTTAGCACAGATACGCAGTATTTT
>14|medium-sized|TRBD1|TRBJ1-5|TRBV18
CASSGTDSNQPQHF
TGTGCCAGCTCAGGGACAGATAGCAATCAGCCCCAGCATTTT
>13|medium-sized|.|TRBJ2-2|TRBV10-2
CASRDVLRGELFF
TGCGCCAGCAGGGACGTACTACGCGGGGAGCTGTTTTTT
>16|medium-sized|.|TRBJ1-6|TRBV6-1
CASSPLSTPYNSPLHF
TGTGCCAGCAGTCCTCTCAGTACCCCCTATAATTCACCCCTCCACTTT
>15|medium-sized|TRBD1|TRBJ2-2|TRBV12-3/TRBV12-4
CASRARDSITGELFF
TGTGCCAGCAGAGCCCGGGACAGTATAACCGGGGAGCTGTTTTTT
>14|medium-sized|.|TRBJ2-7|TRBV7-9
CASSLTGQTYEQYF
TGTGCCAGCAGCTTAACAGGACAGACCTACGAGCAGTACTTC
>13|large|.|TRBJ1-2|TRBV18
CASSARDDYGYTF
TGTGCCAGCTCAGCCCGGGACGACTATGGCTACACCTTC
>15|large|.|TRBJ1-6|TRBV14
CASSQARGRGSPLHF
TGTGCCAGCAGCCAAGCGCGCGGACGGGGTTCACCCCTCCACTTT
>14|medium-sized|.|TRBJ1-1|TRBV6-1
CASSSRDLHTEAFF
TGTGCCAGCAGTTCACGGGACCTCCACACTGAAGCTTTCTTT
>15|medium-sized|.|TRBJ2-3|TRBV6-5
CASSRQGGRTDTQYF
TGTGCCAGCAGTCGACAGGGTGGGAGGACAGATACGCAGTATTTT